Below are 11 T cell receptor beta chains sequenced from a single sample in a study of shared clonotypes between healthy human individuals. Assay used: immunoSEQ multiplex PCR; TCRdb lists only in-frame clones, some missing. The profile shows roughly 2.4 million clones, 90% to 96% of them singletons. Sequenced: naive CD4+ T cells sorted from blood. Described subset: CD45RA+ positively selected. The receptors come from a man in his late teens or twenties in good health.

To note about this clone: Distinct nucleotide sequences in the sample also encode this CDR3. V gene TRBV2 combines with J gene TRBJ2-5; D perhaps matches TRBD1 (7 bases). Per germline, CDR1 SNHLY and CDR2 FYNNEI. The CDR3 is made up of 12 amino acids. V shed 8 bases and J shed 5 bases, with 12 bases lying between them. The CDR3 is CASGGGGETQYF. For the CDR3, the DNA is TGTGCCAGCGGAGGGGGCGGGGAGACCCAGTACTTC.

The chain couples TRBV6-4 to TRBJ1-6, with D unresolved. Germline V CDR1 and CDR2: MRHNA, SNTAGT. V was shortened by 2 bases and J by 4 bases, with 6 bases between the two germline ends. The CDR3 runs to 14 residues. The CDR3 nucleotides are TGTGCCAGCAGTGACGACACTTATAATTCACCCCTCCACTTT. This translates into CASSDDTYNSPLHF.

CDR3 protein: CAISESGTANLVYTF. Written as DNA, the CDR3 is TGTGCCATCAGTGAGTCGGGGACAGCGAATCTGGTCTACACCTTC. The V gene is TRBV10-3, the J gene TRBJ1-2; 7 bases match TRBD1. CDR1 is ENHRY, CDR2 SYGVKD, per germline. Germline trimming cut 0 bases from V and 10 bases from J; bases unmatched to any gene: 11. The CDR3 is made up of 15 amino acids.

CDR3 amino acids: CASSKGRGQGWDQPQHF. The CDR3 coding sequence is TGTGCCAGTAGTAAGGGAAGGGGACAGGGCTGGGATCAGCCCCAGCATTTT. The gene calls are TRBV19 and TRBJ1-5, with 9 bases that match TRBD1. Germline values: CDR1 LNHDA, CDR2 SQIVND (reference sequence). The CDR3 has 17 amino acids. V lost 4 bases to trimming and J lost 5 bases; unmatched junction nucleotides: 12.

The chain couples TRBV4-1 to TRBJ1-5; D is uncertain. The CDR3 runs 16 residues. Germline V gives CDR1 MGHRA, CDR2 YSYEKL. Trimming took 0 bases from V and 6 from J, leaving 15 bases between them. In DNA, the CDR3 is TGCGCCAGCAGCCAAGAGGGGAGGGCCCTTGGTCAGCCCCAGCATTTT. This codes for CASSQEGRALGQPQHF.

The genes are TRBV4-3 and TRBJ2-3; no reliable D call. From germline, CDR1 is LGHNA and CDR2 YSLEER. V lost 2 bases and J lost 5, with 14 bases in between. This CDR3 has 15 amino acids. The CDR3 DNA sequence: TGCGCCAGCAGCCAAAGTCCAGAGCGAGGAGATACGCAGTATTTT. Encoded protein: CASSQSPERGDTQYF.

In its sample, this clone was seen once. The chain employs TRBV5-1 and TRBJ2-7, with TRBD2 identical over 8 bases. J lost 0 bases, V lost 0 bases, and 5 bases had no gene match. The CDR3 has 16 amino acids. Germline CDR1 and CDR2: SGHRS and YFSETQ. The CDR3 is CASSLGSSGPSYEQYF. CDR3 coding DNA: TGCGCCAGCAGCTTGGGATCTAGCGGGCCCTCCTACGAGCAGTACTTC.

This CDR3 is CASTQRAGSEAFF. CDR3 DNA: TGCGCCAGTACCCAGAGGGCCGGGAGTGAAGCTTTCTTT. The rearrangement joins TRBV10-1 to TRBJ1-1; D call uncertain. The CDR3 consists of 13 residues. The V gene's germline CDR1 is WNHNN and CDR2 SYGVQD (reference sequence). Trimming shortened V by 9 bases and J by 7 bases, and 18 bases separated the two germline ends.

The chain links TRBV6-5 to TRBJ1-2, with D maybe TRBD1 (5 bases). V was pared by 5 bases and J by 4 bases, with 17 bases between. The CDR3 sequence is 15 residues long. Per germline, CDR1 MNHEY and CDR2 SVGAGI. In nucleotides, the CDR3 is TGTGCCAGCAGTCCCACCCCACAGGTCGTCTATGGCTACACCTTC. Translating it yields CASSPTPQVVYGYTF.

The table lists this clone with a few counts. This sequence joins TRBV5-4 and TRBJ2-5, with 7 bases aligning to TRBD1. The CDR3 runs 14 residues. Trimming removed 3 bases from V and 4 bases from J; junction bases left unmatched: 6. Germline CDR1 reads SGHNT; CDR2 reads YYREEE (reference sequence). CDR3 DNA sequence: TGTGCCAGCAGCTCAAGACAGGGCCCAGAGACCCAGTACTTC. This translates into CASSSRQGPETQYF.

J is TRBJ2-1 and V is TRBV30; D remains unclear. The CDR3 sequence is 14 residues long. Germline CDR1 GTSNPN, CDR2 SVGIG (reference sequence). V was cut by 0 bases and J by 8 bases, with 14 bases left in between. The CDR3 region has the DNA TGTGCCTGGAGTGTACTGCGCCAACCGGATGAGCAGTTCTTC. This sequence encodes CAWSVLRQPDEQFF.